The rows below give T cell receptor beta chains drawn from one sample of a study of blood T cell repertoires in COVID-19. Repertoires were generated with immunoSEQ multiplex PCR, while TCRdb's copy carries only in-frame clones and drops some. Here the sample spans about 500,000 clones, roughly 87% being singletons. Sequences were obtained from PBMCs or T cells enriched from blood (not recorded which). These receptor sequences come from a woman younger than 30 who had recovered from COVID-19. CDR3s leave out the opening cysteine and the closing phenylalanine or tryptophan. The order of the fields is V gene, D gene, J gene, CDR3 protein. A D gene is named only where the DNA matches it firmly.

>TRBV19|TRBD1|TRBJ1-3
ASSWTGGAGNTIY
>TRBV18|NA|TRBJ2-2
ASSPQYRELF
>TRBV27|TRBD1|TRBJ1-4
ASSHPRGPPTGGGKLF
>TRBV11-3|TRBD1|TRBJ2-1
ASSFRGGDNEQF
>TRBV12-3/TRBV12-4|NA|TRBJ2-1
ASSSRGNEQF
>TRBV3-1/TRBV3-2|TRBD1|TRBJ1-2
ASSPTGQEIYGYT
>TRBV7-2|TRBD1|TRBJ1-1
ASSFRQGMNTEAF
>TRBV30|NA|TRBJ2-5
AWTPSGGQFETQY
>TRBV10-3|TRBD1|TRBJ1-3
AISLRPTGTWSGNTIY
>TRBV9|NA|TRBJ2-1
ASSVDPGLGEQF
>TRBV29-1|NA|TRBJ1-1
SAGGGTEAF
>TRBV5-4|TRBD2|TRBJ2-7
ASSVSGGQAYEQY
>TRBV5-5|TRBD1|TRBJ2-3
ASTAGQGADTQY
>TRBV19|NA|TRBJ1-1
ASSPLDSLNTEAF
>TRBV5-4|TRBD2|TRBJ2-7
ASSPGGSYEQY
>TRBV19|TRBD1|TRBJ1-2
ASSIGDREAYGYT
>TRBV5-5|NA|TRBJ1-4
ASSQRPEKLF
>TRBV5-1|NA|TRBJ1-4
ASSLATNEKLF
>TRBV4-1|NA|TRBJ2-4
ASSQENRGNIQY
>TRBV29-1|NA|TRBJ1-5
SVASGNSNQPQH
>TRBV28|NA|TRBJ2-2
ASTLAGWTGELF
>TRBV5-5|NA|TRBJ2-7
ASSPTAQIYEQY
>TRBV18|NA|TRBJ1-2
ASSPQGHNYGYT
>TRBV18|TRBD1|TRBJ1-4
ASGTGANEKLF
>TRBV5-1|TRBD1|TRBJ1-3
ASSLEGRWDRAD
>TRBV7-9|NA|TRBJ1-6
ASSFNPSSYNSPLH
>TRBV3-1/TRBV3-2|NA|TRBJ1-1
ASSQTWTAEAF
>TRBV7-9|TRBD1|TRBJ1-4
ASSYWLTGFNEKLF
>TRBV18|NA|TRBJ1-3
ASSSSTGTGNTIY
>TRBV5-1|TRBD1|TRBJ1-1
ASRPDRGHTEAF
>TRBV2|TRBD2|TRBJ2-5
ASSRDYLQETQY
>TRBV29-1|TRBD1|TRBJ1-1
SVVTGAHDTEAF
>TRBV4-2|NA|TRBJ1-6
ASSPNGPVDSPLH
>TRBV28|NA|TRBJ1-3
ASSNRARSPGNTIY
>TRBV2|NA|TRBJ1-5
ASSEPTGSQPQH
>TRBV5-4|NA|TRBJ2-2
ASSLIGENTGELF
>TRBV6-5|TRBD1|TRBJ1-1
ASRRGPAAEAF
>TRBV3-1/TRBV3-2|NA|TRBJ1-1
ASSQEGLNTEAF
>TRBV5-6|NA|TRBJ1-5
ASSLAGEGVHQPQH
>TRBV5-1|NA|TRBJ2-6
ASSLEVGSSGGANVLT
>TRBV28|NA|TRBJ1-2
ASSATGLNGYT
>TRBV3-1/TRBV3-2|TRBD2|TRBJ2-7
ASSQSSGGYEQY